Reported below is one T cell receptor beta chain. These data originate in a study of shared clonotypes between healthy human individuals. Trimming shortened V by 2 bases and J by 1 base, and 9 bases separated the two germline ends. CDR1 and CDR2 from the germline V gene are MNHNS and SASEGT. The CDR3 spans 16 residues. Libraries were prepared by immunoSEQ multiplex PCR; TCRdb keeps only in-frame clonotypes and omits some of them. The data contain about 980,000 clones, 60% to 85% of them singletons. The rearrangement uses TRBV6-1 and TRBJ1-6; possibly TRBD1 for D (6 bases). The source is a man aged 18 to 29 in good health. The specimen was memory CD4+ T cells sorted from blood. As to subset: CD45RA-negative fraction. The CDR3 sequence is CASSEPTGSYNSPLHF. In DNA, the CDR3 is TGTGCCAGCAGTGAACCGACAGGTTCCTATAATTCACCCCTCCACTTT.